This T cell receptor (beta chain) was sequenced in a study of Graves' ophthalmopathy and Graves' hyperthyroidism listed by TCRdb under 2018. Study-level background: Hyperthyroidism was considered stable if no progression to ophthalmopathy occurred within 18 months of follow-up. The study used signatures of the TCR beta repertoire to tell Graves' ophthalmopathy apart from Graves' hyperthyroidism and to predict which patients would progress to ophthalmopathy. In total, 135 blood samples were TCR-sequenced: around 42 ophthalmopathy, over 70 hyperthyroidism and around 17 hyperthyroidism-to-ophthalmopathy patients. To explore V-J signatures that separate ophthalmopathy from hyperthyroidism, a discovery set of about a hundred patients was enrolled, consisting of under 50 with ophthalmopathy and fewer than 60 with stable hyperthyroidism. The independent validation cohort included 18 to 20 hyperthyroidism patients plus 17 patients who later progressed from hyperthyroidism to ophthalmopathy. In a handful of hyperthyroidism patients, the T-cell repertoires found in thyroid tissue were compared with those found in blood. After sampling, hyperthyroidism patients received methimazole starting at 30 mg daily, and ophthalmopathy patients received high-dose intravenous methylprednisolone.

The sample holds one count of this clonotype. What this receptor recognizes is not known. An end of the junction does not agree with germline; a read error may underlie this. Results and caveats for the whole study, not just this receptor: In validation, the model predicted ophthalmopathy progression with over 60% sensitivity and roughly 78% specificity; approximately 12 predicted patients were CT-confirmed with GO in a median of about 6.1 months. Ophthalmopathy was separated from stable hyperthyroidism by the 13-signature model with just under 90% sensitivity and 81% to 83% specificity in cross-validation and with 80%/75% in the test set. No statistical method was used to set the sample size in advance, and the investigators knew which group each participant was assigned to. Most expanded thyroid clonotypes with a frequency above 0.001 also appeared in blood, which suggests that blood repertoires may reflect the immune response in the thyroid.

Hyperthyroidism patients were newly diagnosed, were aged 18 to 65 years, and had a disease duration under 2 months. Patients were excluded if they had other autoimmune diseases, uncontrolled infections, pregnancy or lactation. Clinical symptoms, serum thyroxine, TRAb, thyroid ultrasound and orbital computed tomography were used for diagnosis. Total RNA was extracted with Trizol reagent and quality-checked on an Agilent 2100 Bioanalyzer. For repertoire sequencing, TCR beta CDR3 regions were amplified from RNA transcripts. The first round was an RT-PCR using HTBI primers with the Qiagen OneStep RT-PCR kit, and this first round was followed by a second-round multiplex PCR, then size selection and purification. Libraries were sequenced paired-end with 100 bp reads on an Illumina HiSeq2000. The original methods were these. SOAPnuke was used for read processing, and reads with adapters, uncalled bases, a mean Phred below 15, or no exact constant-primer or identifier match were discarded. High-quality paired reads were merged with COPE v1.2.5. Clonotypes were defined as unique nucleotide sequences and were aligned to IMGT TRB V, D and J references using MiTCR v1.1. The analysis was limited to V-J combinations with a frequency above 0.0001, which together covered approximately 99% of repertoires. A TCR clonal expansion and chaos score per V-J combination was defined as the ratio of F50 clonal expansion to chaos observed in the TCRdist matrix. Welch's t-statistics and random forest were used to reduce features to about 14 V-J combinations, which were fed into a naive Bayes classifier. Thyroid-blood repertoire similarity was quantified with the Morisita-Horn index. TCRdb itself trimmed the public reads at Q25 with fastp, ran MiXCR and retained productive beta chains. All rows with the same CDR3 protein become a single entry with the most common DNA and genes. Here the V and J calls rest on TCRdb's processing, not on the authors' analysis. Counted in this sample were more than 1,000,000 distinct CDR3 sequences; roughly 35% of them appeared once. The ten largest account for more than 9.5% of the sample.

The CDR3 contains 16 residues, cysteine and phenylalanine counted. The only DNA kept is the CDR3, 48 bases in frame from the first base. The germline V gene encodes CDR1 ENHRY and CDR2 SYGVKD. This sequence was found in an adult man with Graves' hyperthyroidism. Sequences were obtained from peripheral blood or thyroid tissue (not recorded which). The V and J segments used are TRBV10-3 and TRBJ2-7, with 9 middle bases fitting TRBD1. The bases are TGTGCCAGCAGTCCACGATCCCGACAGGGGGTCTACGAGCAGTACTTC. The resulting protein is CASSPRSRQGVYEQYF.